This TCR beta chain emerged from a study of T cell responses to AZD1222 COVID-19 vaccine. Study-level information: It was second doses at about 4 or about 12 weeks that were pooled. General study findings and limits: Unmutated variant regions reportedly attract nearly half of all spike-specific TCRs. The number of AZD1222 recipients seropositive at baseline was only 5 to 7. The study found vaccine-associated CD4 TCRs spanning spike, dominant at 160-218 and 743-854.

Concerning this clone itself: Its antigen is unknown.

Trimming took 5 bases from V and 6 from J; bases not matched to a gene: 6. Germline V gives CDR1 SGHAT, CDR2 FQNNGV. The CDR3 has 13 residues. Generated by immunoSEQ multiplex PCR, the TCRdb table keeps only in-frame clones and is missing some. The data contain 85,000 to 110,000 clones, 91% of them singletons. This clonotype was sampled from an adult in good health. The sample consisted of peripheral blood, taken on day 0 of AZD1222 vaccination. The chain is built from TRBV11-2 and TRBJ2-7, with 8 bases matching TRBD2. The CDR3 DNA follows: TGTGCCAGCAGCCTGGGACTAGATCGCGAGCAGTACTTC. This codes for CASSLGLDREQYF. The whole variable domain, remainder taken from reference TRBV11-2 and TRBJ2-7, is EAGVAQSPRYKIIEKRQSVAFWCNPISGHATLYWYQQILGQGPKLLIQFQNNGVVDDSQLPKDRFSAERLKGVDSTLKIQPAKLEDSAVYLCASSLGLDREQYFGPGTRLTVT.